One sample yielded the 15 T cell receptor beta chains listed below, sequenced in a study of shared clonotypes between healthy human individuals. Profiled with immunoSEQ multiplex PCR; TCRdb holds only in-frame clones, not every one. The sample carries roughly 2,500,000 clones, over 85% recorded once. The sequenced sample was naive CD4+ T cells from PBMCs. Subset meaning: CD45RA+ positively selected. These receptors originate from a man aged 18 to 30 in good health. Some clones in this sample may be carry-over from other donors' samples.

The gene calls are TRBV29-1 and TRBJ2-3; a possible D gene is TRBD1 (6 bases). The CDR3 totals 14 residues. Per the germline V gene, CDR1 is SQVTM and CDR2 is ANQGSEA. V was clipped by 3 bases and J by 6 bases, with 16 bases between them. CDR3 sequence reads: CSVDAGRGADTQYF. The CDR3 DNA reads as TGCAGCGTTGATGCGGGCAGGGGCGCGGATACGCAGTATTTT.

The chain has TRBV18 and TRBJ1-2; D is undetermined. V was shortened by 3 bases and J by 0 bases, with 8 bases between the two germline ends. CDR3 length: 14 amino acids. From germline, CDR1 is KGHSH and CDR2 LQKENI. As DNA, the CDR3 is TGTGCCAGCTCACCTACACCTGCTAACTATGGCTACACCTTC. This codes for CASSPTPANYGYTF.

This clone was picked up one time. This same CDR3 is encoded by further DNA sequences in the sample. V usage is TRBV9 and J usage is TRBJ2-3; D may match TRBD1 or TRBD2 (5 bases each). Germline-derived CDR1 and CDR2 are SGDLS and YYNGEE. This CDR3 has 15 amino acids. Deletions cut 2 bases from V and 0 bases from J, with 10 bases between. The CDR3 reads CASSVGTRSTDTQYF. Written as DNA, the CDR3 is TGTGCCAGCAGCGTTGGGACCCGTAGCACAGATACGCAGTATTTT.

The rearrangement joins TRBV23-1 to TRBJ1-5; 7 nucleotides agree with TRBD1. TRBV23-1 is placed among ORFs of uncertain function. This CDR3 is 17 amino acids long. V shed 4 bases, J shed 5 bases, and the junction held 14 bases outside the gene matches. Written as DNA, the CDR3 is TGCGCCAGCAGTCCTCAGACAGGGAGAGGGAGCCATCAGCCCCAGCATTTT. Protein sequence: CASSPQTGRGSHQPQHF.

This clone has only one observation. It may be a read error: a sequence one base away is much more abundant. This specimen includes other DNA sequences encoding the same CDR3. This sequence joins TRBV7-2 and TRBJ1-5, with no clear D. CDR3 size: 12 residues. CDR1 SGHTA and CDR2 FQGNSA come from the germline V gene. V lost 1 base, J lost 6 bases, and 4 bases lay in between. This CDR3 reads CASSLGSQPQHF. The DNA of the CDR3 is TGTGCCAGCAGCTTAGGGAGTCAGCCCCAGCATTTT.

In DNA, the CDR3 is TGTGCCAGCAGCTTATTACCGGGAATTTCCTACGAGCAGTACTTC. As protein: CASSLLPGISYEQYF. The chain is built from TRBV11-1 and TRBJ2-7; tentative D call: TRBD2 (5 bases). The V gene's germline CDR1 is SGHAT and CDR2 FQDESV (reference sequence). CDR3 length: 15 amino acids. Trimming stripped 2 bases from V and 1 base from J, with 12 bases between.

The chain carries TRBV5-1 and TRBJ2-1; D remains unclear. The CDR3 totals 14 residues. The ends were cut back, 0 bases at V and 8 bases at J, with 12 bases in the middle. The V gene's germline CDR1 is SGHRS and CDR2 YFSETQ. The CDR3 nucleotides read TGCGCCAGCAGCTTGGCACCGGATAGGGATGAGCAGTTCTTC. This translates into CASSLAPDRDEQFF.

Concerning this clone: The sample contains more than one DNA sequence encoding this CDR3. The chain carries TRBV18 and TRBJ2-3; TRBD2 might be the D (5 bases). V shed 2 bases and J shed 0 bases, with 6 bases lying between them. This CDR3 is built from 14 residues. Germline values: CDR1 KGHSH, CDR2 LQKENI. The CDR3 DNA sequence: TGTGCCAGCTCACCAGTAGCGAGCACAGATACGCAGTATTTT. Amino acid sequence: CASSPVASTDTQYF.

The rearrangement links TRBV6-5 to TRBJ1-6; TRBD1 matches at 7 bases. This CDR3 has 14 residues. The ends lost 2 bases at V and 6 bases at J; junction bases unmatched: 1. Looked up from germline, CDR1 is MNHEY and CDR2 is SVGAGI. DNA for the CDR3: TGTGCCAGCAGTTACAGGGGGCGTAATTCACCCCTCCACTTT. This translates into CASSYRGRNSPLHF.

The rearrangement links TRBV10-3 to TRBJ2-5; tentative D call: TRBD1 (7 bases). The germline CDR1 and CDR2 sequences are ENHRY and SYGVKD. V gave up 2 bases and J gave up 2 bases, with 15 bases separating them. CDR3 size: 16 residues. CDR3 amino acids: CAISEPNRGLQETQYF. The CDR3 DNA reads as TGTGCCATCAGTGAGCCGAACAGGGGACTTCAAGAGACCCAGTACTTC.

The CDR3 DNA sequence: TGTGCCAGCAGCGGAGGGGGCGGTGAAGCTTTCTTT. Residues: CASSGGGGEAFF. This chain links TRBV7-6 with TRBJ1-1; 7 bases align to TRBD1. Germline CDR1 SGHVS, CDR2 FNYEAQ. The CDR3 loop spans 12 amino acids. The ends lost 5 bases at V and 7 bases at J; junction bases unmatched: 4.

The chain links TRBV28 to TRBJ2-7; D gene ambiguous. Per germline, CDR1 MDHEN and CDR2 SYDVKM. With 5 bases removed from V and 4 bases from J, the gap between germline ends came to 15 bases. The CDR3 spans 14 residues. The CDR3 here is CASSPRLGRYEQYF. The CDR3 region has the DNA TGTGCCAGCAGTCCTAGGTTGGGAAGGTACGAGCAGTACTTC. The entire variable domain, with the rest obtained from reference TRBV28 and TRBJ2-7, is as follows: DVKVTQSSRYLVKRTGEKVFLECVQDMDHENMFWYRQDPGLGLRLIYFSYDVKMKEKGDIPEGYSVSREKKERFSLILESASTNQTSMYLCASSPRLGRYEQYFGPGTRLTVT.

The V call is TRBV5-1, the J call TRBJ2-4, with unresolved D. The germline gives CDR1 SGHRS, CDR2 YFSETQ. The V end was cut by 4 bases, the J end by 1 base, with 9 bases between. This CDR3 region has 14 residues. The CDR3 protein is CASSQMEAKNIQYF. Written as DNA, the CDR3 is TGCGCCAGCAGCCAAATGGAGGCCAAAAACATTCAGTACTTC.

This clone occurred once. Other DNA sequences in the sample encode the same CDR3. The chain carries TRBV7-3 and TRBJ2-2; D possibly corresponds to TRBD2 (6 bases). CDR3 length equals 14 residues. V was trimmed by 4 bases and J by 1 base, leaving 7 bases between them. Germline V gene lookup returns CDR1 SGHTA and CDR2 FQGTGA. The CDR3: CASSWGVNTGELFF. In DNA, the CDR3 is TGTGCCAGCAGCTGGGGGGTGAACACCGGGGAGCTGTTTTTT.

On this clone: The sample holds other DNA sequences that translate to the same CDR3. The chain couples TRBV6-1 to TRBJ1-5; possibly TRBD1 for D (5 bases). The V gene's germline CDR1 is MNHNS and CDR2 SASEGT. This CDR3 region has 14 residues. V dropped 0 bases and J dropped 6 bases, with 9 bases sitting between them. The CDR3 here is CASSEAQGRQPQHF. In DNA, the CDR3 is TGTGCCAGCAGTGAAGCCCAGGGTCGTCAGCCCCAGCATTTT.